The entry that follows covers one T cell receptor beta chain sequence. Antigen: not known. cDNA synthesis was performed in eight separate reactions for each sample. TCRdb reprocessed the 5' RACE reads and stores each CDR3 protein as one record, lacking DNA. This sample's table has about 380,000 distinct CDR3 sequences. The data belong to a study of monozygotic twins with inflammatory bowel disease. Notes on the study in general: The sharing of clonotypes with others was lower in IBD patients than in healthy twins, especially with disease activity.

Donors each gave about 2.6 ml of blood. Germline CDR1 reads SGHRS; CDR2 reads YFSETQ. CDR3 size: 13 residues. This sequence originates from a human donor with ulcerative colitis or Crohn's disease, or a healthy co-twin of an affected twin (not recorded which). The sequenced material came from blood. The chain carries TRBV5-1 and TRBJ2-3. This CDR3 reads CASSLKQTDTQYF.